The 20 T cell receptor beta chains below come from one sample, sequenced in a study of T cell changes during pregnancy in multiple sclerosis (dated by TCRdb to about 2019). Libraries were made using the immunoSEQ multiplex PCR assay. TCRdb took over this immuneACCESS table, retaining in-frame rearrangements with V and J assigned. Such tables are incomplete; in checked studies, under half of the missing clones stem from an unresolved V gene, and the remainder is unexplained. This sample gives 38,000 or so clones in total; around nine tenths of them show up just once. The top ten clonotypes cover 0.5% to 0.85% of the sample. The sequencing here drew on CD4+ T cells from peripheral blood mononuclear cells, taken in the second trimester of pregnancy. These TCRs come from a female donor in good health, enrolled as a control in a pregnancy study.

This clone was counted between two and nine times. J is TRBJ1-1 and V is TRBV7-2, with 8 bases fitting TRBD1. CDR3 length: 14 amino acids. V dropped 5 bases and J dropped 4; count of bases not matched to a gene: 6. Germline CDR1 reads SGHTA; CDR2 reads FQGNSA. Here the CDR3 reads CASSGRQGSTEAFF. The CDR3 DNA reads TGTGCCAGCAGCGGACGACAGGGGAGCACTGAAGCTTTCTTT.

The chain joins TRBV6-5 to TRBJ1-2; 9 bases line up with TRBD1. CDR1 MNHEY and CDR2 SVGAGI come from the germline V gene. Trimming at V came to 0 bases and at J to 8 bases, leaving 7 bases not matched to a gene. The CDR3 length is 15 residues. The CDR3 is CASSYSTGGRGGYTF. DNA for the CDR3: TGTGCCAGCAGTTACTCGACAGGGGGAAGGGGCGGCTACACCTTC.

In its sample, this clone was seen a few times. V usage is TRBV6-5 and J usage is TRBJ1-6, with 9 bases that match TRBD1. Germline CDR1 MNHEY, CDR2 SVGAGI. The CDR3 runs 14 residues. V was clipped by 5 bases and J by 7 bases; unmatched bases: 3. This chain's CDR3 is CASSRTGVNSPLHF. DNA for the CDR3: TGTGCCAGCAGTCGGACAGGGGTGAATTCACCCCTCCACTTT.

The CDR3 DNA sequence: TGTGCCAGCAGCCTGGGACAGGGGAGTACCTACGAGCAGTACTTC. Its translation is CASSLGQGSTYEQYF. This rearrangement joins TRBV7-2 to TRBJ2-7; TRBD1 agrees at 10 bases. Germline CDR1 reads SGHTA; CDR2 reads FQGNSA. The CDR3 totals 15 residues. The V segment lost 5 bases and the J segment 2 bases; nucleotides outside the gene matches: 6.

V and J are TRBV14 and TRBJ1-1; D is unclear. The CDR3 runs 13 residues. The V end lost 4 bases, the J end lost 1 base, and 7 bases lay between the germline ends. Germline lookup yields CDR1 SGHDN and CDR2 FVKESK. The CDR3 coding sequence is TGTGCCAGCAGCCCCCAGGAGAACACTGAAGCTTTCTTT. Its translation: CASSPQENTEAFF. The full variable domain, rest sourced from reference TRBV14 and TRBJ1-1, is EAGVTQFPSHSVIEKGQTVTLRCDPISGHDNLYWYRRVMGKEIKFLLHFVKESKQDESGMPNNRFLAERTGGTYSTLKVQPAELEDSGVYFCASSPQENTEAFFGQGTRLTVV.

CDR3 sequence: CASMGRVGETQYF. Here the CDR3 DNA reads TGTGCCAGCATGGGCAGGGTGGGAGAGACCCAGTACTTC. This chain links TRBV7-2 with TRBJ2-5, with D maybe TRBD1 (5 bases). In germline, CDR1 is SGHTA, CDR2 FQGNSA. The V and J ends lost 7 bases and 4 bases respectively, with 13 bases between them. This CDR3 has 13 amino acids.

The chain joins TRBV9 to TRBJ1-1; D ambiguous. This CDR3 has 14 residues. The V and J ends lost 1 base and 3 bases respectively, with 10 bases between them. CDR1 and CDR2 (germline): SGDLS, YYNGEE. The CDR3 loop reads CASSVQQDYTEAFF. The DNA of the CDR3 is TGTGCCAGCAGCGTACAACAAGACTACACTGAAGCTTTCTTT.

The chain recombines TRBV30 with TRBJ2-2; perhaps TRBD2 as D (5 bases). The germline CDR1 and CDR2 sequences are GTSNPN and SVGIG (reference sequence). V gave up 0 bases and J gave up 6 bases, with 8 bases separating them. The CDR3 consists of 13 residues. In nucleotides, the CDR3 is TGTGCCTGGAGTGTACGGGGTCCCGGGGAGCTGTTTTTT. Amino acid sequence: CAWSVRGPGELFF.

This chain joins TRBV19 and TRBJ2-2; 7 nucleotides agree with TRBD1. The V segment lost 6 bases and the J segment 0 bases; nucleotides outside the gene matches: 7. The CDR3 length is 16 residues. Germline CDR1 is LNHDA and CDR2 is SQIVND (reference sequence). The CDR3 DNA is TGTGCCAGTAGGCCTCCGGGACAGACGAACACCGGGGAGCTGTTTTTT. Translation: CASRPPGQTNTGELFF.

The chain couples TRBV19 to TRBJ1-1, with D perhaps TRBD1 (6 bases). The CDR3 runs to 12 residues. With 6 bases removed from V and 7 bases from J, the gap between germline ends came to 12 bases. Per germline, CDR1 LNHDA and CDR2 SQIVND (reference sequence). The CDR3 nucleotides are TGTGCCAGTAGGTACAGACAGGATGAAGCTTTCTTT. Protein sequence: CASRYRQDEAFF.

The chain recombines TRBV14 with TRBJ2-6, with D maybe TRBD1 (5 bases). CDR3 size: 16 residues. Germline assignment: CDR1 SGHDN and CDR2 FVKESK. The V end was cut by 0 bases, the J end by 2 bases, with 8 bases between. The CDR3 DNA sequence: TGTGCCAGCAGCCAAGAGCAGGGAACTGGGGCCAACGTCCTGACTTTC. Translating gives CASSQEQGTGANVLTF.

This sequence joins TRBV6-1 and TRBJ2-5, with 11 bases identical to TRBD1. This CDR3 spans 14 amino acids. CDR1 is MNHNS, CDR2 SASEGT, per germline. V was clipped by 7 bases and J by 2 bases; unmatched bases: 3. In DNA form, the CDR3 reads TGTGCCAGCACCAGGGACAGGGGGCAAGAGACCCAGTACTTC. It codes for CASTRDRGQETQYF.

The genes are TRBV7-3 and TRBJ1-1; 7 bases are shared with TRBD1. The CDR3 covers 15 residues. Trimming cost V 3 bases and J 0 bases; bases outside gene matches: 4. Germline V gene lookup returns CDR1 SGHTA and CDR2 FQGTGA. The CDR3 loop is CASSLGGQMNTEAFF. The CDR3 nucleotides read TGTGCCAGCAGCTTGGGGGGACAGATGAACACTGAAGCTTTCTTT.

The chain has TRBV5-6 and TRBJ1-1, with D perhaps matching TRBD1 (5 bases). Trimming removed 4 bases from V and 1 base from J, with 17 bases in between. This CDR3 region has 16 residues. CDR1 SGHDT and CDR2 YYEEEE come from the germline V gene. For the CDR3, the DNA is TGTGCCAGCAGCATGCGGGGATATGGGACGAACACTGAAGCTTTCTTT. It is translated as CASSMRGYGTNTEAFF.

This sequence joins TRBV5-1 and TRBJ1-6; D perhaps matches TRBD1 (6 bases). Germline V gene lookup returns CDR1 SGHRS and CDR2 YFSETQ. The CDR3 loop spans 16 amino acids. Trimming shortened V by 0 bases and J by 2 bases, and 9 bases separated the two germline ends. CDR3 in amino acids: CASSLDGGAYNSPLHF. CDR3 in DNA: TGCGCCAGCAGCTTGGATGGGGGCGCCTATAATTCACCCCTCCACTTT.

The rearrangement uses TRBV6-5 and TRBJ2-5; D unclear. The DNA end is more similar to TRBJ2-7, so the J call may be wrong. Germline lookup yields CDR1 MNHEY and CDR2 SVGAGI. This CDR3 has 10 amino acids. As DNA, the CDR3 is TGTGCCAGCTTGAGACTCGAGCAGTACTTC. Translated: CASLRLEQYF.

This rearrangement joins TRBV7-2 to TRBJ2-7; D uncertain. V was trimmed by 5 bases and J by 8 bases, leaving 13 bases between them. The germline gives CDR1 SGHTA, CDR2 FQGNSA. The CDR3 runs 12 residues. The DNA for the CDR3 is TGTGCCAGCAGCCTCCCTTTGAGCAAGCAGTACTTC. Translation: CASSLPLSKQYF.

For the CDR3, the DNA is TGCGCCAGCAGCCAGGAGGGGGGGGGAAACTCCTACAATGAGCAGTTCTTC. It yields the protein CASSQEGGGNSYNEQFF. This chain uses TRBV4-1 with TRBJ2-1; D is perhaps TRBD2 (7 bases). CDR3 size: 17 residues. Trimming removed 3 bases from V and 0 bases from J, with 15 bases in between. CDR1 is MGHRA, CDR2 YSYEKL, per germline.

The CDR3: CASDRGNYNEQFF. Here the CDR3 DNA reads TGTGCCAGTGACAGGGGTAACTACAATGAGCAGTTCTTC. The rearrangement links TRBV7-2 to TRBJ2-1, with TRBD1 matching over 8 bases. The CDR3 is 13 residues long. V was pared by 9 bases and J by 3 bases, with 4 bases of the junction left unmatched. Germline V gene lookup returns CDR1 SGHTA and CDR2 FQGNSA.

This chain uses TRBV2 with TRBJ1-2, with TRBD1 identical over 7 bases. Trimming at V came to 5 bases and at J to 7 bases, leaving 4 bases not matched to a gene. Germline V lookup: CDR1 SNHLY, CDR2 FYNNEI. The CDR3 consists of 12 residues. DNA of the CDR3: TGTGCCAGCAGTTACTACAGGGGTGGCTACACCTTC. This gives the protein CASSYYRGGYTF.